This T cell receptor (beta chain) originates from a study of T cell clonotyping in hematopoietic cell transplantation. Study results and limitations: Recipient TCR diversity dropped after transplant; expanded clonotypes rose from day 30 to 180. Few recipient clonotypes overlapped donors; over 95% were de novo at given depth.

TCRdb keeps only in-frame clones here, not all; method: immunoSEQ multiplex PCR. The data show around 15,000 clones, with about 83% seen just once and roughly 4.2% held by the top ten. Recipient blood drawn about 28 days pretransplant and days 30, 100, 180 after. The CDR3 spans 12 residues. The ends were cut back, 6 bases at V and 3 bases at J, with 8 bases in the middle. Looked up from germline, CDR1 is MNHNY and CDR2 is SVGAGI (reference sequence). Worth noting for this clone: Antigen specificity is unknown.

The material sequenced was PBMCs, taken 100 days after allogeneic stem cell transplant. The genes are TRBV6-6 and TRBJ1-2; weak D call: TRBD1 (6 bases). This clonotype was sampled from a male patient between 60 and 69 years old who had an allogeneic stem cell transplant from a related donor, so the T cells may come from the graft donor. Some clones in this sample may be carry-over from other donors' samples. CDR3 sequence (DNA): TGTGCCAGCAGAAGGGGGGACTATGGCTACACCTTC. It is translated as CASRRGDYGYTF.